These T cell receptor beta chains were read from a single sample in a study of blood T cell repertoires in COVID-19. Sequencing used immunoSEQ multiplex PCR; TCRdb keeps in-frame clones, though not all of them. The sample contains fewer than 250,000 clones, 80% to 85% of which appear only once. The sample was peripheral blood. The receptors originated from a woman over 75 with COVID-19, enrolled during active disease. The CDR3 runs from the conserved cysteine through the conserved F or W. Fields, in order: clone size, V gene, D gene, J gene, CDR3 DNA, CDR3 protein. The D gene is left open where the match is weak. Clone size is stated in some rows and not others, as once, few, many or a class when expanded.

abundance: .; v_gene: TRBV10-3; d_gene: TRBD1; j_gene: TRBJ1-1; CDR3nt: TGTGCCATCGGACCGGGACAGACAAACACTGAAGCTTTCTTT; CDR3aa: CAIGPGQTNTEAFF
abundance: .; v_gene: TRBV7-2; d_gene: TRBD1; j_gene: TRBJ1-4; CDR3nt: TGTGCCAGCAGCCAAGGACAGGGAGGAGAAAAACTGTTTTTT; CDR3aa: CASSQGQGGEKLFF
abundance: .; v_gene: TRBV6-1; d_gene: .; j_gene: TRBJ2-1; CDR3nt: TGTGCCAGCAGTGAACTGGGGGGAACCTACAATGAGCAGTTCTTC; CDR3aa: CASSELGGTYNEQFF
abundance: .; v_gene: TRBV30; d_gene: .; j_gene: TRBJ1-3; CDR3nt: TGTGCCTGGGGAGGTAAATCAGGGCCTGGAAACACCATATATTTT; CDR3aa: CAWGGKSGPGNTIYF
abundance: .; v_gene: TRBV5-5; d_gene: .; j_gene: TRBJ2-5; CDR3nt: TGTGCCAGCAGCTTGGCCTGGGAGGAGACCCAGTACTTC; CDR3aa: CASSLAWEETQYF
abundance: .; v_gene: TRBV12-5; d_gene: TRBD2; j_gene: TRBJ2-5; CDR3nt: TGTGCTAGTGGTATTGGACTAGAAGAGACCCAGTACTTC; CDR3aa: CASGIGLEETQYF
abundance: few; v_gene: TRBV6-1; d_gene: .; j_gene: TRBJ1-3; CDR3nt: TGTGCCAGCAGTGAATCAGGGGCTGGAAACACCATATATTTT; CDR3aa: CASSESGAGNTIYF
abundance: .; v_gene: TRBV2; d_gene: .; j_gene: TRBJ1-3; CDR3nt: TGTGCCAGCAGCTTTCGACGGGACTCTGGAAACACCATATATTTT; CDR3aa: CASSFRRDSGNTIYF
abundance: .; v_gene: TRBV18; d_gene: TRBD1; j_gene: TRBJ1-1; CDR3nt: TGTGCCAGCTCACCTCGGACAGGGGACAGTGAAGCTTTCTTT; CDR3aa: CASSPRTGDSEAFF
abundance: .; v_gene: TRBV19; d_gene: .; j_gene: TRBJ2-2; CDR3nt: TGTGCCAGTAGTCGGGAGAGGGAGCTGTTTTTT; CDR3aa: CASSRERELFF
abundance: once; v_gene: TRBV10-3; d_gene: .; j_gene: TRBJ2-1; CDR3nt: TGTGCCATCAGTGATGGTGGGGGGAGGAATGAGCAGTTCTTC; CDR3aa: CAISDGGGRNEQFF
abundance: .; v_gene: TRBV28; d_gene: TRBD1; j_gene: TRBJ2-2; CDR3nt: TGTGCCAGCGAGAAAAGGGGGCTCAACACCGGGGAGCTGTTTTTT; CDR3aa: CASEKRGLNTGELFF
abundance: .; v_gene: TRBV9; d_gene: TRBD1; j_gene: TRBJ1-4; CDR3nt: TGTGCCAGCAGCGCAGGGGACAGGAGGGGAGAAAAACTGTTTTTT; CDR3aa: CASSAGDRRGEKLFF
abundance: .; v_gene: TRBV4-1; d_gene: .; j_gene: TRBJ2-4; CDR3nt: TGCGCCAGCAGCCAAGATCCGGGGGTCCTAGCCAAAAACATTCAGTACTTC; CDR3aa: CASSQDPGVLAKNIQYF
abundance: .; v_gene: TRBV27; d_gene: TRBD1; j_gene: TRBJ2-3; CDR3nt: TGTGCCAGCAGTTTAAGGGGGCAGGCATATACGCAGTATTTT; CDR3aa: CASSLRGQAYTQYF
abundance: .; v_gene: TRBV28; d_gene: TRBD2; j_gene: TRBJ2-1; CDR3nt: TGTGCCAGCAGTACCCGGACTAGCGGGGGGGACTACAATGAGCAGTTCTTC; CDR3aa: CASSTRTSGGDYNEQFF
abundance: .; v_gene: TRBV11-1; d_gene: .; j_gene: TRBJ1-5; CDR3nt: TGTGCCAGCAGCTTGGGAGGAGATCAGCCCCAGCATTTT; CDR3aa: CASSLGGDQPQHF
abundance: .; v_gene: TRBV27; d_gene: .; j_gene: TRBJ1-6; CDR3nt: TGTGCCAGCAGTCCTTACCCGCGACAGGATTCACCCCTCCACTTT; CDR3aa: CASSPYPRQDSPLHF
abundance: .; v_gene: TRBV3-1/TRBV3-2; d_gene: TRBD2; j_gene: TRBJ2-5; CDR3nt: TGTGCCAGCAGTCCCCAAAGACTAGCGGGGGCTAACCAAGAGACCCAGTACTTC; CDR3aa: CASSPQRLAGANQETQYF
abundance: .; v_gene: TRBV7-8; d_gene: TRBD1; j_gene: TRBJ2-7; CDR3nt: TGTGCCAGCAGCCTCGGGACAGGGGGCGTCGAGCAGTACTTC; CDR3aa: CASSLGTGGVEQYF
abundance: .; v_gene: TRBV10-3; d_gene: TRBD2; j_gene: TRBJ2-7; CDR3nt: TGTGCCATCAGTGAGTCGTATGGGACTAATTACGAGCAGTACTTC; CDR3aa: CAISESYGTNYEQYF
abundance: .; v_gene: TRBV6-5; d_gene: TRBD1; j_gene: TRBJ2-1; CDR3nt: TGTGCCAGCAATCCGGACAGGGGGCAATACAATGAGCAGTTCTTC; CDR3aa: CASNPDRGQYNEQFF
abundance: .; v_gene: TRBV4-3; d_gene: .; j_gene: TRBJ1-1; CDR3nt: TGCGCCAGCAGCCAAGGAGTCACCGTGAACACTGAAGCTTTCTTT; CDR3aa: CASSQGVTVNTEAFF
abundance: .; v_gene: TRBV18; d_gene: TRBD1; j_gene: TRBJ1-2; CDR3nt: TGTGCCAGCTCACCACGACAGGGGGCGAATTATGACTATGGCTACACCTTC; CDR3aa: CASSPRQGANYDYGYTF
abundance: .; v_gene: TRBV2; d_gene: TRBD2; j_gene: TRBJ2-1; CDR3nt: TGTGCCAGCAGTCGGCAGACTAGCGGGGGGAACAATGAGCAGTTCTTC; CDR3aa: CASSRQTSGGNNEQFF
abundance: once; v_gene: TRBV19; d_gene: .; j_gene: TRBJ2-3; CDR3nt: TGTGCCAGTACCTTCGGACTTTTCACAGATACGCAGTATTTT; CDR3aa: CASTFGLFTDTQYF
abundance: .; v_gene: TRBV15; d_gene: .; j_gene: TRBJ2-7; CDR3nt: TGTGCCACCGGGGGCTCAATGTCAAGCTCCTACGAGCAGTACTTC; CDR3aa: CATGGSMSSSYEQYF
abundance: .; v_gene: TRBV6-2/TRBV6-3; d_gene: .; j_gene: TRBJ1-1; CDR3nt: TGTGCCAGCAGCAGAGCCTCCGCCGTCGGGGACTTGAACACTGAAGCTTTCTTT; CDR3aa: CASSRASAVGDLNTEAFF
abundance: .; v_gene: TRBV28; d_gene: TRBD2; j_gene: TRBJ2-7; CDR3nt: TGTGCCAGCAGTTCCCCCGGGCTAGCGGGGGGCTACGAGCAGTACTTC; CDR3aa: CASSSPGLAGGYEQYF
abundance: .; v_gene: TRBV28; d_gene: TRBD1; j_gene: TRBJ2-4; CDR3nt: TGTGCCAGCAGTTCCCGACAGGGTCCCCTAGCCAAAAACATTCAGTACTTC; CDR3aa: CASSSRQGPLAKNIQYF
abundance: few; v_gene: TRBV11-2; d_gene: .; j_gene: TRBJ1-1; CDR3nt: TGTGCCAGCAGCCCTCAGGCGAACACTGAAGCTTTCTTT; CDR3aa: CASSPQANTEAFF
abundance: .; v_gene: TRBV5-6; d_gene: .; j_gene: TRBJ1-1; CDR3nt: TGTGCCAGCAGCTTCGTCATCCTTCGGGGCACTGAAGCTTTCTTT; CDR3aa: CASSFVILRGTEAFF
abundance: .; v_gene: TRBV18; d_gene: TRBD1; j_gene: TRBJ2-3; CDR3nt: TGTGCCAGCTCACCGAGGCAGGGGGCAACGGATACGCAGTATTTT; CDR3aa: CASSPRQGATDTQYF
abundance: .; v_gene: TRBV28; d_gene: TRBD1; j_gene: TRBJ1-2; CDR3nt: TGTGCCAGCAGTTTAGGGGGCCAGGGGGCGCGCGGCTACACCTTC; CDR3aa: CASSLGGQGARGYTF
abundance: once; v_gene: TRBV18; d_gene: TRBD1; j_gene: TRBJ1-1; CDR3nt: TGTGCCAGCTCACCTAAAGGACAGGGGGCAGGGAACACTGAAGCTTTCTTT; CDR3aa: CASSPKGQGAGNTEAFF
abundance: once; v_gene: TRBV5-4; d_gene: TRBD2; j_gene: TRBJ2-1; CDR3nt: TGTGCCAGCAGGAAGGCGGGGGGATTAGGGGAGCAGTTCTTC; CDR3aa: CASRKAGGLGEQFF
abundance: .; v_gene: TRBV2; d_gene: .; j_gene: TRBJ2-6; CDR3nt: TGTGCCAGCACCCAAGCATGGCGGGAAGGAGCTGGGGCCAACGTCCTGACTTTC; CDR3aa: CASTQAWREGAGANVLTF
abundance: .; v_gene: TRBV27; d_gene: TRBD2; j_gene: TRBJ2-1; CDR3nt: TGTGCCAGCCGATACTTAGCGGGGGTTCGCAATGAGCAGTTCTTC; CDR3aa: CASRYLAGVRNEQFF
abundance: .; v_gene: TRBV5-8; d_gene: .; j_gene: TRBJ1-1; CDR3nt: TGTGCCAGCAGCTTGAGGGAGGGGACTGAAGCTTTCTTT; CDR3aa: CASSLREGTEAFF
abundance: .; v_gene: TRBV5-1; d_gene: TRBD1; j_gene: TRBJ1-4; CDR3nt: TGCGCCAGCAGCGGGGGACAGATATCAACTAATGAAAAACTGTTTTTT; CDR3aa: CASSGGQISTNEKLFF
abundance: .; v_gene: TRBV6-1; d_gene: .; j_gene: TRBJ1-3; CDR3nt: TGTGCCAGCAGTGACCAGGGGCGAGGAAACACCATATATTTT; CDR3aa: CASSDQGRGNTIYF
abundance: .; v_gene: TRBV5-1; d_gene: TRBD2; j_gene: TRBJ2-3; CDR3nt: TGCGCCAGCAGGGGGACTAGCCTGAGCACAGATACGCAGTATTTT; CDR3aa: CASRGTSLSTDTQYF
abundance: few; v_gene: TRBV7-8; d_gene: TRBD1; j_gene: TRBJ1-5; CDR3nt: TGTGCCAGCAGCCAAACCGGGACAGCCAATCAGCCCCAGCATTTT; CDR3aa: CASSQTGTANQPQHF
abundance: .; v_gene: TRBV28; d_gene: TRBD1; j_gene: TRBJ2-5; CDR3nt: TGTGCCAGCAGTTTATCGGGACAGGGATGGGAGACCCAGTACTTC; CDR3aa: CASSLSGQGWETQYF
abundance: once; v_gene: TRBV4-3; d_gene: TRBD1; j_gene: TRBJ1-5; CDR3nt: TGCGCCAGCAGCCAAGTGTGGCAGGGGGCGTTGGGCAATCAGCCCCAGCATTTT; CDR3aa: CASSQVWQGALGNQPQHF
abundance: .; v_gene: TRBV5-4; d_gene: TRBD2; j_gene: TRBJ2-3; CDR3nt: TGTGCCAGCAGCTTGGCCAGGGCTAACGGGGGGTTTAGCACAGATACGCAGTATTTT; CDR3aa: CASSLARANGGFSTDTQYF
abundance: .; v_gene: TRBV5-5; d_gene: TRBD1; j_gene: TRBJ1-3; CDR3nt: TGTGCCAGCAGCCCGGGACAGGGGAGGAACACCATATATTTT; CDR3aa: CASSPGQGRNTIYF
abundance: .; v_gene: TRBV19; d_gene: TRBD1; j_gene: TRBJ1-5; CDR3nt: TGTGCCAGTAGTATTAGCGGGACAGGGAGCAATCAGCCCCAGCATTTT; CDR3aa: CASSISGTGSNQPQHF
abundance: .; v_gene: TRBV2; d_gene: TRBD1; j_gene: TRBJ2-2; CDR3nt: TGTGCCAGCAGGAGAGGGACAGGGGGAAGCACCGGGGAGCTGTTTTTT; CDR3aa: CASRRGTGGSTGELFF
abundance: .; v_gene: TRBV6-5; d_gene: TRBD1; j_gene: TRBJ1-1; CDR3nt: TGTGCCAGCAGACCCCAGGACAGGGAGAACACTGAAGCTTTCTTT; CDR3aa: CASRPQDRENTEAFF
abundance: .; v_gene: TRBV9; d_gene: .; j_gene: TRBJ2-3; CDR3nt: TGTGCCAGCAGCGTAGAGGGGGGGCTAAGGGATACGCAGTATTTT; CDR3aa: CASSVEGGLRDTQYF
abundance: .; v_gene: TRBV7-2; d_gene: TRBD1; j_gene: TRBJ2-7; CDR3nt: TGTGCCAGCAGCTTAGGATCGGGACAGGGTTACGAGCAGTACTTC; CDR3aa: CASSLGSGQGYEQYF
abundance: .; v_gene: TRBV10-3; d_gene: .; j_gene: TRBJ1-1; CDR3nt: TGTGCCATCAGTGACCCGACCCGCGGGGCCGTTGAAGCTTTCTTT; CDR3aa: CAISDPTRGAVEAFF